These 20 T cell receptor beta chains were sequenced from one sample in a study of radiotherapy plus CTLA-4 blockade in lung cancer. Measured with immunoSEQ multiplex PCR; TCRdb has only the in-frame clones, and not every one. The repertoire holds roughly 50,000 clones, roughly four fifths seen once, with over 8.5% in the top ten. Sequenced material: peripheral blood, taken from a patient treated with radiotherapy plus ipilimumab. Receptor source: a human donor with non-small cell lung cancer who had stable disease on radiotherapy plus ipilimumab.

This CDR3 is CASSREGTMNTEAFF. DNA for the CDR3: TGTGCCAGCAGCCGAGAGGGGACGATGAACACTGAAGCTTTCTTT. The chain links TRBV6-1 to TRBJ1-1, with D possibly TRBD1 on 5 matching bases. The CDR3 is 15 amino acids. V was shortened by 6 bases and J by 0 bases, with 14 bases between the two germline ends. Germline V gene data show CDR1 as MNHNS and CDR2 as SASEGT.

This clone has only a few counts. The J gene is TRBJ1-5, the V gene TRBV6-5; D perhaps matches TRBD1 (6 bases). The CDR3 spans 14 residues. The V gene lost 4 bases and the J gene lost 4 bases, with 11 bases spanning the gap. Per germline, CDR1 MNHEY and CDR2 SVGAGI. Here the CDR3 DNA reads TGTGCCAGCAGTTCAGGGGAGGGGAATCAGCCCCAGCATTTT. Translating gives CASSSGEGNQPQHF.

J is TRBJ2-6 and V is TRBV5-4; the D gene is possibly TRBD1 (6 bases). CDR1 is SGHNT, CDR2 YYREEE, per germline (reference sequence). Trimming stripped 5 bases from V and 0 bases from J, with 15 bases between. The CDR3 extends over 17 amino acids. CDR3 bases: TGTGCCAGCAGAAAGACAGGAGGATCCTCTGGGGCCAACGTCCTGACTTTC. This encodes CASRKTGGSSGANVLTF.

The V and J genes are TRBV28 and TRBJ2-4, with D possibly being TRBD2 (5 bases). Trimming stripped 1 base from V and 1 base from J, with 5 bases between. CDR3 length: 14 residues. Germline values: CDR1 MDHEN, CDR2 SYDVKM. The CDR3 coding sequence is TGTGCCAGCAGTTTATCGGGGGCCAAAAACATTCAGTACTTC. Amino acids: CASSLSGAKNIQYF.

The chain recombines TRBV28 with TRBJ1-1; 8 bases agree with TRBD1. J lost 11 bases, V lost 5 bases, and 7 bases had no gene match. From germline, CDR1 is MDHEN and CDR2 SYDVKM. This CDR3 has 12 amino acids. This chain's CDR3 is CASSPNRGEAFF. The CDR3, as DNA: TGTGCCAGCAGTCCAAACAGGGGGGAGGCTTTCTTT. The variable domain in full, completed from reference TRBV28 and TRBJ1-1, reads DVKVTQSSRYLVKRTGEKVFLECVQDMDHENMFWYRQDPGLGLRLIYFSYDVKMKEKGDIPEGYSVSREKKERFSLILESASTNQTSMYLCASSPNRGEAFFGQGTRLTVV.

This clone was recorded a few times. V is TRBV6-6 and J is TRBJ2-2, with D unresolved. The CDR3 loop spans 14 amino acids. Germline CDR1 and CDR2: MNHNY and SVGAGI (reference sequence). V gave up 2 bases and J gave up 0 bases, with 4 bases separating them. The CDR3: CASSYAPNTGELFF. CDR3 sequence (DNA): TGTGCCAGCAGTTACGCCCCGAACACCGGGGAGCTGTTTTTT.

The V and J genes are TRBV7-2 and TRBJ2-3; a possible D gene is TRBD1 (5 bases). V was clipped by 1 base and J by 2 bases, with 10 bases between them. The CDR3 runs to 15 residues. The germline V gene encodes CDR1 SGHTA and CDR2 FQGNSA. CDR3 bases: TGTGCCAGCAGCTTAGTCAGGGCGTACACAGATACGCAGTATTTT. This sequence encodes CASSLVRAYTDTQYF.

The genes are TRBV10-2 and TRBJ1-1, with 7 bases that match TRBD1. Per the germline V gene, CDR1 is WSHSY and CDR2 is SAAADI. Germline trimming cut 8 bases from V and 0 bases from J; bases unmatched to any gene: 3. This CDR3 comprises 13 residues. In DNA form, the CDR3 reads TGCGCCAGCTGGGGACAGCTGAACACTGAAGCTTTCTTT. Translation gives CASWGQLNTEAFF.

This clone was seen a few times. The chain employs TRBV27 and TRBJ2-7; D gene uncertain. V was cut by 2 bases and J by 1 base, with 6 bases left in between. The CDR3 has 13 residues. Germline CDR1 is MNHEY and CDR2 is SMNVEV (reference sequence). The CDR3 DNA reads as TGTGCCAGCAGTTTAAGTGTTTCCTACGAGCAGTACTTC. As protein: CASSLSVSYEQYF.

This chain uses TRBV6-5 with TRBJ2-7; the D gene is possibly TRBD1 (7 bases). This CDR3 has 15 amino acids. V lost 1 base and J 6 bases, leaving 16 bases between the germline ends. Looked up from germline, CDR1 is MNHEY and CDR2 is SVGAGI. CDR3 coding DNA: TGTGCCAGCAGTTACTTGCCGCGGGACAGTTTCGAGCAGTACGTC. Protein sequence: CASSYLPRDSFEQYV.

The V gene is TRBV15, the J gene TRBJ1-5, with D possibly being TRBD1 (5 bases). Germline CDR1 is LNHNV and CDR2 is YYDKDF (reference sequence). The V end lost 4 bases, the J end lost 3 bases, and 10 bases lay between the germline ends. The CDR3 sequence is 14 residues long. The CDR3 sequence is CATSIDRSNQPQHF. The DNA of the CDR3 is TGTGCCACCAGCATAGACAGATCCAATCAGCCCCAGCATTTT.

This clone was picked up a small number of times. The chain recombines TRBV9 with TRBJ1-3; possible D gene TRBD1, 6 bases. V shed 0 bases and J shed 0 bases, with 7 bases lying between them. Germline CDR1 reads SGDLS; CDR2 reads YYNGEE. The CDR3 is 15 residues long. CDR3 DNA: TGTGCCAGCAGCGTAGGAGGGGGCTCTGGAAACACCATATATTTT. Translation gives CASSVGGGSGNTIYF.

Here the CDR3 reads CASRETGDQPQHF. The CDR3 region has the DNA TGTGCCAGCAGGGAAACAGGGGATCAGCCCCAGCATTTT. This rearrangement joins TRBV7-9 to TRBJ1-5, with 7 bases matching TRBD1. The germline CDR1 and CDR2 sequences are SEHNR and FQNEAQ (reference sequence). J gave up 5 bases and V 6 bases, and 4 bases lay outside the gene matches. CDR3 length: 13 amino acids.

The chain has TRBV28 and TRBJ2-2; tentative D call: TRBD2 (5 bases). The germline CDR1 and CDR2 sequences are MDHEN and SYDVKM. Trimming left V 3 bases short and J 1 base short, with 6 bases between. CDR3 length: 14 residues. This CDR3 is CASSFGVNTGELFF. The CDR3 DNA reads TGTGCCAGCAGTTTCGGGGTGAACACCGGGGAGCTGTTTTTT.

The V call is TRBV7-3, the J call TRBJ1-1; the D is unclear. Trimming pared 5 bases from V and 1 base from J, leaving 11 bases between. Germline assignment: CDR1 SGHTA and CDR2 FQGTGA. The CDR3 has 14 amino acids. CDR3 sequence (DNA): TGTGCCAGCAGCCCTTGGGGAGAGAACACTGAAGCTTTCTTT. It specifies CASSPWGENTEAFF.

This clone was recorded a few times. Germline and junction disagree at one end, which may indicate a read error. In DNA form, the CDR3 reads TGTGCCAGCAGCTTGGTAGGTCTCGGTCAGCCCCAGCATTTT. It encodes CASSLVGLGQPQHF. V usage is TRBV5-3 and J usage is TRBJ1-5; D remains unclear. TRBV5-3 is filed as an ORF, its function uncertain. The CDR3 extends over 14 amino acids.

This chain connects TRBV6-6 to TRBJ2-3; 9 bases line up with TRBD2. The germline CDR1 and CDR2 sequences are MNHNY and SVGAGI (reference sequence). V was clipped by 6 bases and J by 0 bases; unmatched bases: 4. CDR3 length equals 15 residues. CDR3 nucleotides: TGTGCCAGCAGAATAGCGGGGGCCAGCACAGATACGCAGTATTTT. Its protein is CASRIAGASTDTQYF.

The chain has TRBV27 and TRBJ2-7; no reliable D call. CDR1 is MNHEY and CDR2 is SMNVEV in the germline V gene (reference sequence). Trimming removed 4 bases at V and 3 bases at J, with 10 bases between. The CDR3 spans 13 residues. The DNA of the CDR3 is TGTGCCAGCAGTTCCTTAAACCACTACGAGCAGTACGTC. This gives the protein CASSSLNHYEQYV.

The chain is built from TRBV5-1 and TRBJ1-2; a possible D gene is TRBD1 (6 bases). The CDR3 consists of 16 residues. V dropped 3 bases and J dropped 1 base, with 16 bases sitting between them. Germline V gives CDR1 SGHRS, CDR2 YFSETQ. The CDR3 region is CASSWGAQGHNYGYTF. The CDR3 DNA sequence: TGCGCCAGCAGCTGGGGGGCCCAGGGTCATAACTATGGCTACACCTTC.

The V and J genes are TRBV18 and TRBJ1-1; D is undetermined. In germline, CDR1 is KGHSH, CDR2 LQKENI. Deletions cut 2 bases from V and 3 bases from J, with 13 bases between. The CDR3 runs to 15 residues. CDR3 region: CASSPTSRTDTEAFF. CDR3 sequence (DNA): TGTGCCAGCTCACCAACGTCCCGGACGGACACTGAAGCTTTCTTT.